This record concerns one T cell receptor beta chain sequence. Profiled with immunoSEQ multiplex PCR; TCRdb holds only in-frame clones, not every one. The sample includes more than 85,000 clones, 76% seen only once; the top ten take about 4.1%. The sample belongs to a study of blood T cell repertoires in COVID-19. Across the study: PBMCs, B-cell-depleted T cells, or T cells were the source of the cDNA or gDNA that made up the material.

The germline V gene encodes CDR1 ENHRY and CDR2 SYGVKD. The CDR3 loop spans 15 amino acids. The ends lost 4 bases at V and 2 bases at J; junction bases unmatched: 7. The genes are TRBV10-3 and TRBJ1-1; 7 positions match TRBD1. The origin of this receptor is a woman of 80 years or more with acute or convalescent COVID-19. The sequencing sample was made of peripheral blood. The CDR3 coding sequence is TGTGCCATCAGTGCTAGACAGGGACCTAACACTGAAGCTTTCTTT. This gives the protein CAISARQGPNTEAFF.